One sample yielded the 22 T cell receptor beta chains listed below, sequenced in a study of Tregs in tolerant kidney transplant recipients. TCRdb's copy holds only in-frame clones and misses some; the assay was immunoSEQ multiplex PCR. Among tens of thousands of clones listed, around 83% were seen once. Sample: CD4+ T cells from blood. These receptors all stem from a human donor in good health.

The genes are TRBV7-3 and TRBJ2-1, with D tentatively TRBD1 (6 bases). Trimming pared 2 bases from V and 2 bases from J, leaving 10 bases between. Looked up from germline, CDR1 is SGHTA and CDR2 is FQGTGA. The CDR3 loop spans 15 amino acids. The CDR3 DNA sequence: TGTGCCAGCAGCTTATCACAGGGAACCTACAATGAGCAGTTCTTC. This gives the protein CASSLSQGTYNEQFF.

This clone was found a few times. The chain couples TRBV4-1 to TRBJ1-1; D is uncertain. Germline CDR1 MGHRA, CDR2 YSYEKL. This CDR3 has 15 residues. V was cut by 4 bases and J by 1 base, with 13 bases left in between. This chain's CDR3 is CASSRKSGSNTEAFF. For the CDR3, the DNA is TGCGCCAGCAGCCGTAAGTCTGGCTCGAACACTGAAGCTTTCTTT.

The chain couples TRBV19 to TRBJ2-1; 7 positions match TRBD1. The CDR3 runs to 16 residues. CDR1 and CDR2 (germline): LNHDA, SQIVND (reference sequence). V lost 4 bases and J lost 0; bases outside the gene matches: 6. CDR3 DNA sequence: TGTGCCAGTAGTACCCTACAGGGGCCCTCCTACAATGAGCAGTTCTTC. Amino acid sequence: CASSTLQGPSYNEQFF.

The rearrangement joins TRBV18 to TRBJ2-5; perhaps TRBD2 as D (5 bases). Germline loops: CDR1 KGHSH, CDR2 LQKENI. Trimming pared 3 bases from V and 5 bases from J, leaving 16 bases between. The CDR3 consists of 15 residues. The CDR3 protein is CASSPRAPGGETQYF. For the CDR3, the DNA is TGTGCCAGCTCACCGCGCGCCCCGGGCGGGGAGACCCAGTACTTC. The variable domain in full, with the rest retrieved from reference TRBV18 and TRBJ2-5, is NAGVMQNPRHLVRRRGQEARLRCSPMKGHSHVYWYRQLPEEGLKFMVYLQKENIIDESGMPKERFSAEFPKEGPSILRIQQVVRGDSAAYFCASSPRAPGGETQYFGPGTRLLVL.

The chain employs TRBV7-2 and TRBJ2-1, with unresolved D. Germline V gene lookup returns CDR1 SGHTA and CDR2 FQGNSA. The ends were cut back, 4 bases at V and 2 bases at J, with 18 bases in the middle. The CDR3 length is 17 residues. This CDR3 reads CASSSRLGNSPYNEQFF. In DNA, the CDR3 is TGTGCCAGCAGCTCCCGTTTAGGGAATAGCCCCTACAATGAGCAGTTCTTC.

V and J are TRBV19 and TRBJ1-1; D unresolved. The CDR3 runs 13 residues. V lost 6 bases, J lost 1 base, and 9 bases lay in between. The germline V gene encodes CDR1 LNHDA and CDR2 SQIVND (reference sequence). DNA of the CDR3: TGTGCCAGTAGGAGATCGGAGAACACTGAAGCTTTCTTT. Protein product: CASRRSENTEAFF.

The table lists this clone with a count of one. J is TRBJ2-3 and V is TRBV7-2; 7 nucleotides agree with TRBD2. CDR1 and CDR2 (germline): SGHTA, FQGNSA. The CDR3 is 15 residues long. J was trimmed by 4 bases and V by 6 bases; bases with no gene match: 10. CDR3 amino acids: CASSLVGTNADTQYF. CDR3 bases: TGTGCCAGCAGTCTAGTAGGGACTAACGCAGATACGCAGTATTTT. Supplemented by reference TRBV7-2 and TRBJ2-3, the full variable domain reads GAGVSQSPSNKVTEKGKDVELRCDPISGHTALYWYRQSLGQGLEFLIYFQGNSAPDKSGLPSDRFSAERTGGSVSTLTIQRTQQEDSAVYLCASSLVGTNADTQYFGPGTRLTVL.

The CDR3 is CASSRNSGNTIYF. CDR3 DNA: TGTGCCAGCAGCCGGAACTCTGGAAACACCATATATTTT. V gene TRBV6-5 combines with J gene TRBJ1-3; D unclear. This CDR3 comprises 13 residues. Per the germline V gene, CDR1 is MNHEY and CDR2 is SVGAGI. With 6 bases removed from V and 0 bases from J, the gap between germline ends came to 6 bases.

The chain uses TRBV7-3 and TRBJ2-3, with D unresolved. Germline assignment: CDR1 SGHTA and CDR2 FQGTGA. This CDR3 region has 12 residues. The ends were cut back, 5 bases at V and 5 bases at J, with 8 bases in the middle. Written as DNA, the CDR3 is TGTGCCAGCAGCCCCTCCGGAGATACGCAGTATTTT. Translated, it gives CASSPSGDTQYF.

DNA of the CDR3: TGTGCCAGCAGCTCTTCAAGGGAGGCTGAGCAGTTCTTC. Its protein product is CASSSSREAEQFF. The chain uses TRBV11-2 and TRBJ2-1; D possibly corresponds to TRBD2 (6 bases). Trimming stripped 4 bases from V and 9 bases from J, with 13 bases between. Per the germline V gene, CDR1 is SGHAT and CDR2 is FQNNGV. CDR3 size: 13 residues.

The chain carries TRBV7-2 and TRBJ2-7, with unresolved D. The CDR3 contains 14 residues. The V gene's germline CDR1 is SGHTA and CDR2 FQGNSA. Trimming removed 2 bases at V and 2 bases at J, with 10 bases between. This CDR3 reads CASSLNRATYEQYF. The DNA for the CDR3 is TGTGCCAGCAGCTTAAATCGGGCTACCTACGAGCAGTACTTC.

The rearrangement uses TRBV6-5 and TRBJ1-5; 7 nucleotides line up with TRBD1. The germline V gene has CDR1 MNHEY and CDR2 SVGAGI. Trimming at V came to 8 bases and at J to 7 bases, leaving 8 bases not matched to a gene. The CDR3 loop spans 13 amino acids. The CDR3 region is CASGRDSGQPQHF. In DNA, the CDR3 is TGTGCCAGCGGGAGGGACAGCGGGCAGCCCCAGCATTTT.

The CDR3 here is CASSLVDRANSPLHF. In DNA form, the CDR3 reads TGTGCCAGCAGCTTGGTTGACAGGGCCAATTCACCCCTCCACTTT. The chain combines TRBV5-6 with TRBJ1-6; 7 positions match TRBD1. Looked up from germline, CDR1 is SGHDT and CDR2 is YYEEEE. The CDR3 totals 15 residues. V shed 0 bases and J 7 bases; nucleotides not matched to a gene: 4.

The chain combines TRBV5-6 with TRBJ1-2; D uncertain. Deletions cut 5 bases from V and 4 bases from J, with 21 bases between. CDR3 length equals 16 residues. The V gene's germline CDR1 is SGHDT and CDR2 YYEEEE. In nucleotides, the CDR3 is TGTGCCAGCAGTGGGGATAGGGCGACCGGAGGCTATGGCTACACCTTC. Protein product: CASSGDRATGGYGYTF. Full variable domain (outside the CDR3, taken from reference TRBV5-6 and TRBJ1-2): DAGVTQSPTHLIKTRGQQVTLRCSPKSGHDTVSWYQQALGQGPQFIFQYYEEEERQRGNFPDRFSGHQFPNYSSELNVNALLLGDSALYLCASSGDRATGGYGYTFGSGTRLTVV.

The chain uses TRBV5-1 and TRBJ2-5; TRBD1 is a possible D gene (5 bases). The germline V and J ends were trimmed by 5 bases and 5 bases, with 16 bases remaining between them. Germline lookup yields CDR1 SGHRS and CDR2 YFSETQ. The CDR3 covers 14 residues. The CDR3 DNA reads TGCGCCAGCAGTCCCGTGGGTCAGGGTGAGACCCAGTACTTC. This encodes CASSPVGQGETQYF.

V and J are TRBV19 and TRBJ2-7; 7 bases fit TRBD1. CDR1 and CDR2 from the germline V gene are LNHDA and SQIVND (reference sequence). The CDR3 loop spans 13 amino acids. Trimming at V came to 6 bases and at J to 4 bases, leaving 6 bases not matched to a gene. The CDR3 region is CASSPGRGYEQYF. The CDR3 coding sequence is TGTGCCAGTAGCCCCGGCAGGGGGTACGAGCAGTACTTC.

The V gene is TRBV9, the J gene TRBJ1-2; 8 bases are a match to TRBD1. This CDR3 has 13 amino acids. V shed 6 bases and J 5 bases; nucleotides not matched to a gene: 6. CDR1 and CDR2 from the germline V gene are SGDLS and YYNGEE. The CDR3 nucleotides are TGTGCCAGCAACCCACAGGGGGGATATGGCTACACCTTC. This gives the protein CASNPQGGYGYTF.

This clone has just a few counts. The chain employs TRBV2 and TRBJ1-2; D remains ambiguous. CDR3 size: 14 residues. Germline values: CDR1 SNHLY, CDR2 FYNNEI. V was shortened by 2 bases and J by 8 bases, with 15 bases between the two germline ends. CDR3 loop: CASSETGLLRGYTF. The CDR3 DNA is TGTGCCAGCAGTGAAACGGGCCTCCTGCGGGGCTACACCTTC.

As concerns this clone: Given a much more abundant clone one base away, this may be a read error. The genes are TRBV4-3 and TRBJ1-1; D gene ambiguous. Trimming stripped 1 base from V and 3 bases from J, with 6 bases between. The CDR3 loop spans 13 amino acids. Germline V gives CDR1 LGHNA, CDR2 YSLEER. CDR3 bases: TGCGCCAGCAGCCAAGGGCCGGACACTGAAGCTTTCTTT. This codes for CASSQGPDTEAFF.

The table lists this clone with a count of one. The V gene is TRBV19, the J gene TRBJ2-2; possible D gene TRBD1, 6 bases. Germline CDR1 and CDR2: LNHDA and SQIVND (reference sequence). The CDR3 is 13 amino acids. The V end lost 6 bases, the J end lost 7 bases, and 12 bases lay between the germline ends. In DNA, the CDR3 is TGTGCCAGTAGCCTACAGGGTATCGGGGAGCTGTTTTTT. This encodes CASSLQGIGELFF.

The rearrangement joins TRBV19 to TRBJ2-2; D is undetermined. Trimming removed 10 bases at V and 7 bases at J, with 22 bases between. The CDR3 loop spans 15 amino acids. Germline V gene data show CDR1 as LNHDA and CDR2 as SQIVND (reference sequence). DNA of the CDR3: TGTGCCACCCAAACAGTGGCAGGTGGGATCGGGGAGCTGTTTTTT. It translates to CATQTVAGGIGELFF.

The chain carries TRBV5-4 and TRBJ1-5, with TRBD1 matching 7 bases. Germline CDR1 is SGHNT and CDR2 is YYREEE (reference sequence). The length of the CDR3 is 15 residues. The trim removed 4 bases at V and 4 bases at J, leaving 8 bases unmatched. CDR3 in amino acids: CASSKGTDRNQPQHF. DNA of the CDR3: TGTGCCAGCAGCAAGGGGACAGATCGGAATCAGCCCCAGCATTTT.